The TCR beta chain described here comes from a study of T cells after yellow fever vaccination. For the study at large: Low-cell-number fractions were prepared with SMART-Seq v4 Ultra Low Input. Study results and caveats: The study found a weaker secondary response that peaked faster, day 5 versus 15. Most clones from primary vaccination resurfaced after the booster (approximately 97% CD4, 75% to 90% CD8).

Conversion of TCR transcripts into cDNA relied on 5'RACE template switching, which added a universal primer site and UMIs. Each CDR3 protein is one row after TCRdb ran MiXCR on the 5' RACE reads. The table has about 430,000 distinct CDR3 sequences, around a sixth seen once; the top ten hold roughly a sixth. This clonotype was recorded a few times. Its antigen remains unknown. Between the trimmed V and J ends, which lost 0 bases and 5 bases, there was a span of 4 bases. The CDR3 is made up of 12 amino acids. The germline V gene has CDR1 SGHAT and CDR2 FQNNGV. This chain uses TRBV11-2 with TRBJ2-5; the D is unclear. Here the sequenced sample was PBMCs, taken before the yellow fever booster vaccination. This receptor was taken from a man younger than 30 who received the YFV17D yellow fever vaccine. CDR3 coding DNA: TGTGCCAGCAGCTTAGATTTTGAGACCCAGTACTTC. Protein sequence: CASSLDFETQYF.